These T cell receptor beta chains were read from a single sample in a study of chemoradiotherapy in HPV16-positive cancers. TCRdb keeps only in-frame clones here, not all; method: immunoSEQ multiplex PCR. The repertoire holds more than 20,000 clones, with 86% as singletons. Sample: blood, taken from a patient who underwent chemoradiotherapy. The source of these receptors is a human donor with HPV-associated anogenital cancer. CDR3s include the opening cysteine and the closing phenylalanine or tryptophan. D genes are given only for firm matches. The size field is filled for only some rows; it gives once, few, many or a size class.

V	size	D	J	CDR3	DNA
TRBV11-2	NA	TRBD2	TRBJ2-7	CASSFSLAGNEQYF	TGTGCCAGCAGCTTCTCACTAGCGGGTAACGAGCAGTACTTC
TRBV5-4	NA	NA	TRBJ2-1	CASSLMGGGYNEQFF	TGTGCCAGCAGCTTGATGGGGGGCGGATACAATGAGCAGTTCTTC
TRBV4-3	NA	NA	TRBJ2-2	CASSQGQINTGELFF	TGCGCCAGCAGCCAAGGACAGATAAACACCGGGGAGCTGTTTTTT
TRBV9	NA	TRBD2	TRBJ2-5	CASSEQSGLPQETQYF	TGTGCCAGCAGCGAACAATCGGGACTACCTCAAGAGACCCAGTACTTC
TRBV9	NA	NA	TRBJ1-2	CASSVELSYGYTF	TGTGCCAGCAGCGTAGAGCTTTCCTATGGCTACACCTTC
TRBV7-3	NA	NA	TRBJ2-7	CASSLYVGTRDEQYF	TGTGCCAGCAGCTTGTATGTAGGGACCCGAGACGAGCAGTACTTC
TRBV7-2	NA	NA	TRBJ2-3	CASSLSEDTDTQYF	TGTGCCAGCAGCCTTAGCGAAGACACAGATACGCAGTATTTT
TRBV4-2	NA	NA	TRBJ2-2	CASSQSKGGELFF	TGTGCCAGCAGCCAATCGAAGGGCGGGGAGCTGTTTTTT
TRBV11-2	NA	TRBD2	TRBJ2-3	CASSLALAGKLNTQYF	TGTGCCAGCAGCTTAGCGCTAGCGGGGAAACTAAATACGCAGTATTTT
TRBV11-3	NA	NA	TRBJ2-7	CASSLGETLSYEQYF	TGTGCCAGCAGCTTAGGGGAGACCCTCTCCTACGAGCAGTACTTC
TRBV6-1	NA	NA	TRBJ2-7	CASSSNYEQYF	TGTGCCAGCAGTTCGAATTACGAGCAGTACTTC
TRBV6-6	NA	TRBD1	TRBJ1-1	CASRRTGGDPEAFF	TGTGCCAGCAGACGGACAGGGGGCGACCCTGAAGCTTTCTTT
TRBV4-2	few	TRBD1	TRBJ1-4	CASSDRQGRVEKLFF	TGTGCCAGCAGCGACCGACAGGGTCGAGTCGAAAAACTGTTTTTT
TRBV5-1	NA	NA	TRBJ2-5	CASSLRVEETQYF	TGCGCCAGCAGCTTGAGGGTAGAAGAGACCCAGTACTTC
TRBV27	NA	NA	TRBJ2-7	CASSPEHSSYEQYF	TGTGCCAGCAGTCCTGAACATAGCTCCTACGAGCAGTACTTC
TRBV6-6	NA	NA	TRBJ1-1	CASSSRGRRAFF	TGTGCCAGCAGTTCGCGGGGGAGGCGAGCTTTCTTT
TRBV7-3	NA	NA	TRBJ2-2	CASSALDVEGGELFF	TGTGCCAGCAGCGCACTCGACGTGGAAGGCGGGGAGCTGTTTTTT
TRBV9	NA	NA	TRBJ1-1	CASSPRRMNTEAFF	TGTGCCAGCAGCCCCCGCCGGATGAACACTGAAGCTTTCTTT
TRBV19	NA	NA	TRBJ2-7	CASGQVFEQYF	TGTGCCAGTGGGCAAGTGTTCGAGCAGTACTTC
TRBV30	NA	NA	TRBJ2-3	CAWTKLDRITDTQYF	TGTGCCTGGACGAAACTTGACAGGATCACAGATACGCAGTATTTT
TRBV5-8	NA	NA	TRBJ2-5	CASSFGLGHQETQYF	TGTGCCAGCAGCTTTGGCTTGGGGCATCAAGAGACCCAGTACTTC
TRBV9	NA	TRBD1	TRBJ2-3	CASSVAPQGAGTQYF	TGTGCCAGCAGCGTAGCCCCGCAGGGGGCAGGTACGCAGTATTTT
TRBV6-5	NA	NA	TRBJ1-3	CASSTPQGNTIYF	TGTGCCAGCAGTACCCCCCAAGGAAACACCATATATTTT
TRBV12-5	NA	TRBD1	TRBJ2-5	CASARIGTEKRETQYF	TGTGCTAGTGCCCGAATCGGGACAGAGAAGCGAGAGACCCAGTACTTC
TRBV6-6	once	NA	TRBJ2-3	CASSASSGTQYF	TGTGCCAGCAGTGCTAGTTCGGGTACGCAGTATTTT
TRBV30	NA	NA	TRBJ2-7	CAWSRVDRYEQYF	TGTGCCTGGAGTAGAGTGGACCGCTACGAGCAGTACTTC
TRBV4-1	NA	TRBD1	TRBJ1-1	CASSQDVTGGDTEAFF	TGCGCCAGCAGCCAAGATGTAACAGGGGGGGACACTGAAGCTTTCTTT
TRBV19	NA	NA	TRBJ2-3	CASSITGGSDTQYF	TGTGCCAGTAGTATAACCGGGGGTTCAGATACGCAGTATTTT
TRBV9	NA	NA	TRBJ2-3	CASSLTWGSSGVSTDTQYF	TGTGCCAGCAGCCTTACTTGGGGGTCCAGCGGAGTTAGCACAGATACGCAGTATTTT
TRBV7-2	NA	NA	TRBJ2-1	CASRNEQFF	TGTGCCAGCAGAAATGAGCAGTTCTTC
TRBV2	NA	NA	TRBJ1-5	CASSEGGNQPQHF	TGTGCCAGCAGTGAAGGGGGGAATCAGCCCCAGCATTTT
TRBV7-3	NA	NA	TRBJ2-3	CASSLATEGDTQYF	TGTGCCAGCAGCTTGGCGACGGAGGGGGATACGCAGTATTTT
TRBV19	NA	NA	TRBJ1-1	CASSPRAGTEAFF	TGTGCCAGTAGTCCCCGAGCGGGTACTGAAGCTTTCTTT
TRBV30	few	NA	TRBJ1-5	CAWSVDNNQPQHF	TGTGCCTGGAGTGTAGACAACAATCAGCCCCAGCATTTT
TRBV7-2	NA	TRBD2	TRBJ2-1	CASSLLGGDLGREQFF	TGTGCCAGCAGCTTGCTCGGGGGGGACCTCGGGAGGGAGCAGTTCTTC
TRBV4-3	NA	TRBD2	TRBJ2-1	CASSQGRGGSSYNEQFF	TGCGCCAGCAGCCAAGGACGGGGGGGCAGCTCCTACAATGAGCAGTTCTTC
TRBV14	few	TRBD2	TRBJ2-5	CASSPYSGLASSQETQYF	TGTGCCAGCAGCCCATACTCGGGACTAGCCAGCTCCCAAGAGACCCAGTACTTC